Below, 18 T cell receptor beta chains from the same sample are listed, as sequenced in a study of graft-versus-host responses after intestinal transplantation. Their antigens are not known. The protocol was immunoSEQ multiplex PCR, while the TCRdb copy is restricted to in-frame clones and leaves out a portion. The sample carries roughly 77,000 clones, more than 70% recorded once. The sample in question was unstimulated CD8+ T cells sorted from spleen or lymph node cells, obtained before intestinal transplant. These receptors all stem from a human donor who received an intestinal transplant.

CDR3 region: CASSESAGAGSEQYF. The CDR3 DNA sequence: TGTGCCAGCAGTGAATCAGCGGGAGCAGGGAGCGAGCAGTACTTC. The chain couples TRBV25-1 to TRBJ2-7; 8 positions match TRBD2. Trimming removed 1 base from V and 6 bases from J; junction bases left unmatched: 8. This CDR3 has 15 amino acids. Germline V gene lookup returns CDR1 MGHDK and CDR2 SYGVNS.

The chain recombines TRBV27 with TRBJ2-7; the match to TRBD2 covers 9 bases. Germline V gene lookup returns CDR1 MNHEY and CDR2 SMNVEV (reference sequence). With V trimmed by 5 bases and J by 7 bases, 6 bases remained unmatched. This CDR3 has 13 amino acids. The CDR3 DNA reads as TGTGCCAGCAGTCTAGGACTAGCGTGGGAGCAGTACTTC. The encoded protein is CASSLGLAWEQYF.

The rearrangement links TRBV4-1 to TRBJ2-1, with 11 bases identical to TRBD2. There are 16 residues in the CDR3. V shed 4 bases and J 3 bases; nucleotides not matched to a gene: 5. Germline V gene data show CDR1 as MGHRA and CDR2 as YSYEKL. The CDR3 loop is CASSPLTSGIYNEQFF. CDR3 nucleotides: TGCGCCAGCAGCCCACTGACTAGCGGGATCTACAATGAGCAGTTCTTC.

The V and J genes are TRBV2 and TRBJ2-5; 11 bases agree with TRBD2. CDR3 length: 15 residues. From germline, CDR1 is SNHLY and CDR2 FYNNEI. J was trimmed by 4 bases and V by 10 bases; bases with no gene match: 11. The CDR3 region has the DNA TGTGCCATACGGACTAGCGGGCCAACGGGAGAGACCCAGTACTTC. Translation: CAIRTSGPTGETQYF.

The J gene is TRBJ2-7, the V gene TRBV4-1; 7 nucleotides match TRBD2. The CDR3 has 15 amino acids. Germline values: CDR1 MGHRA, CDR2 YSYEKL. Germline trimming cut 0 bases from V and 4 bases from J; bases unmatched to any gene: 6. The DNA of the CDR3 is TGCGCCAGCAGCCAAGATCCAGCGGGGAGGTACGAGCAGTACTTC. Its translation: CASSQDPAGRYEQYF.

The V call is TRBV5-1, the J call TRBJ2-3, with D perhaps TRBD2 (6 bases). Germline CDR1 and CDR2: SGHRS and YFSETQ. V was shortened by 5 bases and J by 6 bases, with 22 bases between the two germline ends. The CDR3 loop spans 16 amino acids. CDR3 sequence reads: CASSPKEEGLRDTQYF. The CDR3 DNA reads as TGCGCCAGCAGTCCAAAAGAGGAGGGGCTAAGGGATACGCAGTATTTT.

The chain carries TRBV7-6 and TRBJ2-1; 12 nucleotides align to TRBD2. The V segment lost 5 bases and the J segment 9 bases; nucleotides outside the gene matches: 11. The germline gives CDR1 SGHVS, CDR2 FNYEAQ. This CDR3 region has 16 residues. CDR3 nucleotide sequence: TGTGCCAGCAGCGCCCGACTAGCGGGAGATGTCGGTGAGCAGTTCTTC. It specifies CASSARLAGDVGEQFF. The entire variable domain, with the rest obtained from reference TRBV7-6 and TRBJ2-1, is as follows: GAGVSQSPRYKVTKRGQDVALRCDPISGHVSLYWYRQALGQGPEFLTYFNYEAQQDKSGLPNDRFSAERPEGSISTLTIQRTEQRDSAMYRCASSARLAGDVGEQFFGPGTRLTVL.

This clone was seen once. The rearrangement uses TRBV18 and TRBJ1-1; the match to TRBD1 covers 7 bases. Germline V gene lookup returns CDR1 KGHSH and CDR2 LQKENI. V gave up 0 bases and J gave up 8 bases; unmatched junction bases: 18. The CDR3 spans 18 residues. CDR3 bases: TGTGCCAGCTCACCACCGTTACAGGGGCCAAACATCGTTAAGGAAGCTTTCTTT. It yields the protein CASSPPLQGPNIVKEAFF.

The chain uses TRBV4-1 and TRBJ2-3, with TRBD2 identical over 10 bases. The CDR3 has 18 amino acids. Per the germline V gene, CDR1 is MGHRA and CDR2 is YSYEKL. Germline trimming cut 0 bases from V and 3 bases from J; bases unmatched to any gene: 9. CDR3 sequence (DNA): TGCGCCAGCAGCCAAGATTGGGCTAGCGGGGGAGGTACAGATACGCAGTATTTT. It encodes CASSQDWASGGGTDTQYF.

J is TRBJ2-1 and V is TRBV27, with 7 bases matching TRBD2. From germline, CDR1 is MNHEY and CDR2 SMNVEV (reference sequence). Trimming removed 2 bases from V and 3 bases from J; junction bases left unmatched: 4. The CDR3 length is 15 residues. CDR3 loop: CASSLNPSGYNEQFF. The CDR3, as DNA: TGTGCCAGCAGTTTAAACCCTAGCGGCTACAATGAGCAGTTCTTC.

The chain combines TRBV6-4 with TRBJ2-3; possibly TRBD2 for D (6 bases). This CDR3 has 14 residues. Germline V gives CDR1 MRHNA, CDR2 SNTAGT. With 2 bases removed from V and 0 bases from J, the gap between germline ends came to 6 bases. The CDR3 region has the DNA TGTGCCAGCAGTGACGGGACTAGCACAGATACGCAGTATTTT. Translation: CASSDGTSTDTQYF.

The chain uses TRBV10-1 and TRBJ2-5, with 9 bases identical to TRBD2. CDR3 size: 16 residues. Germline assignment: CDR1 WNHNN and CDR2 SYGVQD (reference sequence). The V segment lost 7 bases and the J segment 3 bases; nucleotides outside the gene matches: 12. The CDR3 reads CASTKKPGLAEETQYF. CDR3 DNA: TGCGCCAGCACGAAAAAGCCGGGACTAGCTGAAGAGACCCAGTACTTC.

V gene TRBV6-1 combines with J gene TRBJ2-2, with a possible D match to TRBD2 (5 bases). V gave up 8 bases and J gave up 3 bases, with 13 bases separating them. The germline gives CDR1 MNHNS, CDR2 SASEGT. The CDR3 spans 14 residues. The CDR3, as DNA: TGTGCCAGCTTAGAGGGCCCCTACACCGGGGAGCTGTTTTTT. Encoded protein: CASLEGPYTGELFF.

Regarding this clone: At one end the junction does not follow the germline gene, possibly because of a read error. This chain joins TRBV29-1 and TRBJ2-7; D is unclear. The length of the CDR3 is 17 residues. Germline lookup yields CDR1 SQVTM and CDR2 ANQGSEA. The CDR3 is CSVVPSDCAATSCEQYF. CDR3 bases: TGCAGCGTTGTCCCTAGTGACTGCGCTGCCACTTCCTGCGAGCAGTACTTC.

This clone was seen once. The chain carries TRBV27 and TRBJ2-1; 7 bases fit TRBD2. CDR3 length: 14 amino acids. Germline V lookup: CDR1 MNHEY, CDR2 SMNVEV (reference sequence). Trimming removed 5 bases from V and 6 bases from J; junction bases left unmatched: 7. The DNA of the CDR3 is TGTGCCAGCAGTCCCCCCGGGGGGAGCAATGAGCAGTTCTTC. Its protein product is CASSPPGGSNEQFF.

This chain uses TRBV28 with TRBJ1-4, with 8 bases identical to TRBD1. Germline-derived CDR1 and CDR2 are MDHEN and SYDVKM. The CDR3 consists of 15 residues. V shed 5 bases and J 6 bases; nucleotides not matched to a gene: 8. The CDR3 is CASSGWAGGYEKLFF. The CDR3 bases are TGTGCCAGCAGTGGGTGGGCAGGGGGCTATGAAAAACTGTTTTTT.

V usage is TRBV5-6 and J usage is TRBJ2-7, with TRBD2 as a possible D gene (6 bases). This CDR3 contains 17 residues. Germline V gives CDR1 SGHDT, CDR2 YYEEEE. Trimming removed 3 bases from V and 0 bases from J, with 19 bases in between. The CDR3: CASSSGSVGGSSYEQYF. DNA for the CDR3: TGTGCCAGCAGCTCGGGGTCGGTTGGGGGGAGCTCCTACGAGCAGTACTTC.

The chain uses TRBV28 and TRBJ2-5; the D gene is possibly TRBD2 (7 bases). V was shortened by 0 bases and J by 4 bases, with 15 bases between the two germline ends. CDR1 and CDR2 (germline): MDHEN, SYDVKM. There are 16 residues in the CDR3. The CDR3 here is CASSLWGASGGETQYF. CDR3 DNA sequence: TGTGCCAGCAGTTTATGGGGGGCCTCGGGGGGAGAGACCCAGTACTTC. The variable domain in full, completed from reference TRBV28 and TRBJ2-5, reads DVKVTQSSRYLVKRTGEKVFLECVQDMDHENMFWYRQDPGLGLRLIYFSYDVKMKEKGDIPEGYSVSREKKERFSLILESASTNQTSMYLCASSLWGASGGETQYFGPGTRLLVL.